Following are 20 T cell receptor beta chains from one sample sequenced in a study of shared clonotypes between healthy human individuals. The method was immunoSEQ multiplex PCR; TCRdb's version includes in-frame clones alone and lacks a portion of them. The sample has around 700,000 clones, approximately 74% seen once; the top ten hold 1.5% to 2%. The sequenced sample consisted of memory CD4+ T cells sorted from blood. The subset: CD45RA-negative fraction. These receptors originate from a woman aged 25 to 45 in good health.

The chain uses TRBV6-1 and TRBJ1-4; no firm D call. The CDR3 is 15 residues long. V shed 7 bases and J shed 4 bases, with 16 bases lying between them. In germline, CDR1 is MNHNS, CDR2 SASEGT. The CDR3 DNA is TGTGCCAGCATCAGGACCCCTCTACTTAATGAAAAACTGTTTTTT. As protein: CASIRTPLLNEKLFF.

The rearrangement uses TRBV7-3 and TRBJ2-1, with D perhaps TRBD2 (5 bases). The germline gives CDR1 SGHTA, CDR2 FQGTGA. V lost 0 bases to trimming and J lost 7 bases, with 16 bases between them. The CDR3 has 16 residues. DNA of the CDR3: TGTGCCAGCAGCTTAACGTCCAGCGGTACTTTAAATGAGCAGTTCTTC. This codes for CASSLTSSGTLNEQFF.

This chain uses TRBV19 with TRBJ1-3, with D uncertain. CDR1 is LNHDA, CDR2 SQIVND, per germline (reference sequence). V shed 7 bases and J shed 0 bases, with 4 bases lying between them. This CDR3 is built from 12 residues. The CDR3: CASMSSGNTIYF. The CDR3 region has the DNA TGTGCCAGTATGAGCTCTGGAAACACCATATATTTT.

The chain is built from TRBV28 and TRBJ2-5; tentatively, D is TRBD2 (7 bases). There are 15 residues in the CDR3. Germline V gene lookup returns CDR1 MDHEN and CDR2 SYDVKM. The V end was cut by 7 bases, the J end by 1 base, with 16 bases between. CDR3 in amino acids: CASTRWGGLQETQYF. CDR3 sequence (DNA): TGTGCCAGCACCCGATGGGGGGGCCTCCAAGAGACCCAGTACTTC. The full variable domain, completed using reference TRBV28 and TRBJ2-5, is DVKVTQSSRYLVKRTGEKVFLECVQDMDHENMFWYRQDPGLGLRLIYFSYDVKMKEKGDIPEGYSVSREKKERFSLILESASTNQTSMYLCASTRWGGLQETQYFGPGTRLLVL.

The chain couples TRBV12-5 to TRBJ2-1; the match to TRBD1 covers 7 bases. Germline V gene data show CDR1 as LGHNT and CDR2 as FRNRAP. This CDR3 is built from 16 residues. Trimming at V came to 0 bases and at J to 5 bases, leaving 7 bases not matched to a gene. CDR3 amino acids: CASGLVLGQDNNEQFF. The CDR3 nucleotides are TGTGCTAGTGGTTTGGTACTAGGACAGGATAACAATGAGCAGTTCTTC. Variable domain in full (rest from reference TRBV12-5 and TRBJ2-1): DARVTQTPRHKVTEMGQEVTMRCQPILGHNTVFWYRQTMMQGLELLAYFRNRAPLDDSGMPKDRFSAEMPDATLATLKIQPSEPRDSAVYFCASGLVLGQDNNEQFFGPGTRLTVL.

V gene TRBV6-1 combines with J gene TRBJ2-5; the D is unclear. Trimming cost V 2 bases and J 5 bases, with 15 bases left between them. Per the germline V gene, CDR1 is MNHNS and CDR2 is SASEGT. The CDR3 sequence is 15 residues long. CDR3 amino acids: CASSEMDVEGETQYF. The CDR3 DNA reads as TGTGCCAGCAGTGAAATGGACGTCGAAGGGGAGACCCAGTACTTC.

This clone was picked up one time. This chain connects TRBV5-1 to TRBJ2-1; TRBD2 aligns across 12 bases. With 3 bases clipped from V and 7 bases from J, the junction kept 5 bases outside the gene matches. The germline CDR1 and CDR2 sequences are SGHRS and YFSETQ. CDR3 length: 15 residues. The CDR3 nucleotides read TGCGCCAGCAGCTCCGGACTAGCGGGATCGAATGAGCAGTTCTTC. It encodes CASSSGLAGSNEQFF.

The chain joins TRBV5-1 to TRBJ2-7, with a tentative D call TRBD2 (5 bases). CDR1 and CDR2 (germline): SGHRS, YFSETQ. The CDR3 runs to 15 residues. V lost 0 bases to trimming and J lost 0 bases, with 10 bases between them. Here the CDR3 DNA reads TGCGCCAGCAGCTTGGAAGCGGTTAGCTCCTACGAGCAGTACTTC. This codes for CASSLEAVSSYEQYF.

The chain joins TRBV28 to TRBJ2-3, with a weak D call TRBD2 (6 bases). V lost 6 bases and J lost 0, with 16 bases in between. The CDR3 has 16 amino acids. Germline V gene sequence: CDR1 MDHEN, CDR2 SYDVKM. CDR3 nucleotide sequence: TGTGCCAGCAGCACCCAGGAGGGAAGAAGCACAGATACGCAGTATTTT. Translating gives CASSTQEGRSTDTQYF. Looking up the rest from reference TRBV28 and TRBJ2-3 gives the full variable domain: DVKVTQSSRYLVKRTGEKVFLECVQDMDHENMFWYRQDPGLGLRLIYFSYDVKMKEKGDIPEGYSVSREKKERFSLILESASTNQTSMYLCASSTQEGRSTDTQYFGPGTRLTVL.

The V and J genes are TRBV6-6 and TRBJ1-1, with D hard to call. Trimming stripped 0 bases from V and 2 bases from J, with 10 bases between. This CDR3 spans 15 amino acids. The V gene's germline CDR1 is MNHNY and CDR2 SVGAGI (reference sequence). The CDR3 nucleotides are TGTGCCAGCAGTTACTCAATTCAGGATAACACTGAAGCTTTCTTT. It encodes CASSYSIQDNTEAFF.

The rearrangement joins TRBV2 to TRBJ1-3; 10 positions match TRBD1. J gave up 6 bases and V 4 bases, and 6 bases lay outside the gene matches. The CDR3 loop spans 15 amino acids. Germline CDR1 reads SNHLY; CDR2 reads FYNNEI. The CDR3 nucleotides are TGTGCCAGCAGTGCCGGACAGGGGGGAATAAACACCATATATTTT. Translated, it gives CASSAGQGGINTIYF.

The V gene is TRBV18, the J gene TRBJ1-1, with D perhaps TRBD1 (5 bases). The germline gives CDR1 KGHSH, CDR2 LQKENI. Trimming cost V 2 bases and J 6 bases, with 10 bases left between them. The CDR3 covers 13 residues. The chain's CDR3 is CASSPVPGPEAFF. CDR3 bases: TGTGCCAGCTCACCAGTACCGGGGCCTGAAGCTTTCTTT. Based on the CDR3 plus reference TRBV18 and TRBJ1-1, the full variable domain is NAGVMQNPRHLVRRRGQEARLRCSPMKGHSHVYWYRQLPEEGLKFMVYLQKENIIDESGMPKERFSAEFPKEGPSILRIQQVVRGDSAAYFCASSPVPGPEAFFGQGTRLTVV.

The V call is TRBV15, the J call TRBJ1-5, with 9 nucleotides matching TRBD1. V gave up 0 bases and J gave up 6 bases; unmatched junction bases: 6. Germline V gene lookup returns CDR1 LNHNV and CDR2 YYDKDF (reference sequence). CDR3 length: 16 residues. CDR3 sequence (DNA): TGTGCCACCAGCAGAGAGGGACAGGGTTTGAGTCAGCCCCAGCATTTT. Protein: CATSREGQGLSQPQHF. The full variable domain, its missing parts supplied by reference TRBV15 and TRBJ1-5, is DAMVIQNPRYQVTQFGKPVTLSCSQTLNHNVMYWYQQKSSQAPKLLFHYYDKDFNNEADTPDNFQSRRPNTSFCFLDIRSPGLGDTAMYLCATSREGQGLSQPQHFGDGTRLSIL.

CDR3 DNA sequence: TGTGCCAGCAGCCCCCAGGACACCGGGGAGCTGTTTTTT. It translates to CASSPQDTGELFF. The chain is built from TRBV11-2 and TRBJ2-2; D is unclear. The V and J ends lost 5 bases and 3 bases respectively, with 7 bases between them. Germline values: CDR1 SGHAT, CDR2 FQNNGV. This CDR3 comprises 13 residues. Filled out from reference TRBV11-2 and TRBJ2-2, the complete variable domain reads EAGVAQSPRYKIIEKRQSVAFWCNPISGHATLYWYQQILGQGPKLLIQFQNNGVVDDSQLPKDRFSAERLKGVDSTLKIQPAKLEDSAVYLCASSPQDTGELFFGEGSRLTVL.

The chain employs TRBV6-4 and TRBJ2-2; D is unresolved. This CDR3 has 13 amino acids. Trimming took off 8 bases at V and 0 bases at J, with 7 bases between the two ends. Germline CDR1 is MRHNA and CDR2 is SNTAGT. The CDR3 DNA is TGTGCCAGCGCTAGTCCGAACACCGGGGAGCTGTTTTTT. This gives the protein CASASPNTGELFF.

This sequence joins TRBV19 and TRBJ1-5; 7 bases agree with TRBD1. CDR3 length: 14 residues. Germline loops: CDR1 LNHDA, CDR2 SQIVND (reference sequence). J gave up 2 bases and V 6 bases, and 4 bases lay outside the gene matches. In DNA form, the CDR3 reads TGTGCCAGTAGCGAAGACAGGGGCAATCAGCCCCAGCATTTT. This encodes CASSEDRGNQPQHF.

The chain is built from TRBV15 and TRBJ2-5; TRBD2 matches at 7 bases. The end of the DNA fits TRBJ2-7 better, so the J call may be wrong. The CDR3 totals 16 residues. The V gene's germline CDR1 is LNHNV and CDR2 YYDKDF (reference sequence). The CDR3 is CATSRDQTAGFNEQYF. In DNA, the CDR3 is TGTGCCACCAGCAGAGATCAAACAGCGGGATTCAACGAGCAGTACTTC.

In this sample, this clone turned up once. The V call is TRBV27, the J call TRBJ1-5, with a possible D match to TRBD1 (5 bases). Germline CDR1 is MNHEY and CDR2 is SMNVEV (reference sequence). This CDR3 is 15 amino acids long. The germline V and J ends were trimmed by 8 bases and 9 bases, with 23 bases remaining between them. CDR3: CASAGADAMVGPQHF. The CDR3 coding sequence is TGTGCCAGCGCTGGGGCAGACGCAATGGTGGGGCCCCAGCATTTT.

Ten or more counts support this clone. The sample carries other DNA sequences with the same CDR3. The chain joins TRBV6-5 to TRBJ1-1, with 10 bases identical to TRBD1. The length of the CDR3 is 15 residues. Germline values: CDR1 MNHEY, CDR2 SVGAGI. With V trimmed by 2 bases and J by 4 bases, 4 bases remained unmatched. CDR3 in amino acids: CASSYLGQGRTEAFF. The DNA for the CDR3 is TGTGCCAGCAGTTACCTGGGACAGGGGCGCACTGAAGCTTTCTTT.

V usage is TRBV2 and J usage is TRBJ2-3; no reliable D call. The V end lost 2 bases, the J end lost 3 bases, and 0 bases lay between the germline ends. CDR3 length: 11 amino acids. The germline CDR1 and CDR2 sequences are SNHLY and FYNNEI. The chain's CDR3 is CASSETDTQYF. In nucleotides, the CDR3 is TGTGCCAGCAGTGAAACAGATACGCAGTATTTT.